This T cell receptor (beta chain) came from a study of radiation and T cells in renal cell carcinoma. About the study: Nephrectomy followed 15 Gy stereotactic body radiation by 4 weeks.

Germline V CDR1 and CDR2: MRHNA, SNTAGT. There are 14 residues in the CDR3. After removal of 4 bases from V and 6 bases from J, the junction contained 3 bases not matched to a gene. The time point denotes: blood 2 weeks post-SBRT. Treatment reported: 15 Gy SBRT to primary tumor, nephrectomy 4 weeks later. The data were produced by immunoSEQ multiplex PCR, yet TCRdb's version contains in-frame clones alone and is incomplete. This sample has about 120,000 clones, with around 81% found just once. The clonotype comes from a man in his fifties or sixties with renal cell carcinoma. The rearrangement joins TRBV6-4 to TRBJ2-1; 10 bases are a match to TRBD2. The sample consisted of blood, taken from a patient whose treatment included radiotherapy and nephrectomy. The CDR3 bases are TGTGCCAGCAGTGTTAGCGGGGGGATCAATGAGCAGTTCTTC. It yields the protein CASSVSGGINEQFF.